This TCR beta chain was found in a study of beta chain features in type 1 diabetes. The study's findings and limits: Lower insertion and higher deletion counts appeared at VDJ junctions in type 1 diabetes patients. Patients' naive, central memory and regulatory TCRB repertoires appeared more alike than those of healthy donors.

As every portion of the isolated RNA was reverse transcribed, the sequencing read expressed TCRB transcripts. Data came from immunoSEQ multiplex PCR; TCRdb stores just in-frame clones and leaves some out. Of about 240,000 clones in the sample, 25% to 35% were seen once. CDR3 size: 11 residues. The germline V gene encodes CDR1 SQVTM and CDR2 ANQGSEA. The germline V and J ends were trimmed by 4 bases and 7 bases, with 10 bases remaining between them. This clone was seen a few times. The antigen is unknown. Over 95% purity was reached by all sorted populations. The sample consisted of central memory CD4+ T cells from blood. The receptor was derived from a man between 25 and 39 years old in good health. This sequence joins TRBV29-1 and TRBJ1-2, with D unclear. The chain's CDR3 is CSVVGGFGYTF. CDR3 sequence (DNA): TGCAGCGTTGTTGGAGGATTTGGCTACACCTTC.